The 18 T cell receptor beta chains reported below all come from one sample, sequenced in a study of blood T cell repertoires in COVID-19. Assay used: immunoSEQ multiplex PCR; TCRdb lists only in-frame clones, some missing. In the table there are more than 110,000 clones, 75% to 90% of which are singletons. Sample: peripheral blood. These receptors were taken from a human donor in a cohort sampled during active COVID-19.

The chain is built from TRBV2 and TRBJ1-6, with D unclear. CDR1 and CDR2 from the germline V gene are SNHLY and FYNNEI. CDR3 length: 12 amino acids. Trimming removed 3 bases from V and 11 bases from J, with 8 bases in between. CDR3 DNA: TGTGCCAGCAGTGATGTCCGGGCACCCCTCCACTTT. This codes for CASSDVRAPLHF.

The CDR3 DNA sequence: TGTGCCAGCAGCTTAGCGAGGGGGCTGACTAATTCACCCCTCCACTTT. Translation gives CASSLARGLTNSPLHF. This sequence joins TRBV7-2 and TRBJ1-6; 7 positions agree with TRBD1. Germline values: CDR1 SGHTA, CDR2 FQGNSA. This CDR3 is built from 16 residues. The V and J ends lost 0 bases and 6 bases, in that order; junction bases with no gene match: 5.

The J gene is TRBJ1-5, the V gene TRBV6-1, with D hard to call. Germline CDR1 reads MNHNS; CDR2 reads SASEGT. V lost 10 bases to trimming and J lost 5 bases, with 12 bases between them. This CDR3 contains 12 residues. CDR3 protein: CATRDGDQPQHF. Here the CDR3 DNA reads TGTGCCACTCGAGATGGAGATCAGCCCCAGCATTTT.

This chain uses TRBV29-1 with TRBJ1-1; unclear D gene. From germline, CDR1 is SQVTM and CDR2 ANQGSEA. Trimming took off 3 bases at V and 1 base at J, with 6 bases between the two ends. The CDR3 loop spans 12 amino acids. The chain's CDR3 is CSVDGENTEAFF. For the CDR3, the DNA is TGCAGCGTTGACGGGGAGAACACTGAAGCTTTCTTT.

The genes are TRBV7-2 and TRBJ2-1; TRBD1 matches at 10 bases. The CDR3 is 13 residues long. Germline V gene data show CDR1 as SGHTA and CDR2 as FQGNSA. V was pared by 5 bases and J by 7 bases, with 2 bases of the junction left unmatched. The CDR3 nucleotides are TGTGCCAGCAGCCGGGACAGGGGAAATGAGCAGTTCTTC. Translation gives CASSRDRGNEQFF.

This clone was seen many times. This chain uses TRBV5-1 with TRBJ1-1; tentatively, D is TRBD1 (6 bases). Germline CDR1 SGHRS, CDR2 YFSETQ. The CDR3 consists of 14 residues. Trimming removed 8 bases from V and 7 bases from J, with 21 bases in between. CDR3 in DNA: TGCGCCAGTACTAACGGGGGGCTCTCAGATGAAGCTTTCTTT. Amino acid sequence: CASTNGGLSDEAFF.

This chain joins TRBV11-3 and TRBJ1-6; TRBD1 agrees at 10 bases. CDR1 is SGHNT, CDR2 YENEEA, per germline. CDR3 length equals 15 residues. The trim removed 5 bases at V and 9 bases at J, leaving 7 bases unmatched. CDR3 region: CASSTRDRGGSPLHF. The CDR3 DNA reads as TGTGCCAGCAGCACTAGGGACAGGGGCGGTTCACCCCTCCACTTT.

This clone was recorded a few times. This rearrangement joins TRBV24-1 to TRBJ2-1; 8 bases match TRBD2. The CDR3 totals 15 residues. Per the germline V gene, CDR1 is KGHDR and CDR2 is SFDVKD. V shed 5 bases and J 5 bases; nucleotides not matched to a gene: 7. The CDR3 DNA reads as TGTGCCACCAGTGCCCTAAGCGGGAGCCACAATGAGCAGTTCTTC. Protein product: CATSALSGSHNEQFF.

The chain employs TRBV28 and TRBJ1-5; D gene unclear. V was clipped by 6 bases and J by 2 bases, with 14 bases between them. Looked up from germline, CDR1 is MDHEN and CDR2 is SYDVKM. This CDR3 spans 15 amino acids. CDR3 nucleotide sequence: TGTGCCAGCAGAACGGAACAGTTGGGCAATCAGCCCCAGCATTTT. It translates to CASRTEQLGNQPQHF.

The chain links TRBV6-5 to TRBJ1-2; a possible D gene is TRBD1 (6 bases). The germline V gene has CDR1 MNHEY and CDR2 SVGAGI. V was pared by 7 bases and J by 10 bases, with 22 bases between. This CDR3 region has 14 residues. The CDR3 loop is CASTEGGTRVDYTF. Here the CDR3 DNA reads TGTGCCAGCACCGAGGGAGGGACACGGGTCGACTACACCTTC.

CDR3: CATSDPTGNTGELFF. For the CDR3, the DNA is TGTGCCACCAGTGACCCTACAGGGAACACCGGGGAGCTGTTTTTT. The J gene is TRBJ2-2, the V gene TRBV24-1, with a tentative D call TRBD1 (5 bases). Germline CDR1 KGHDR, CDR2 SFDVKD. This CDR3 contains 15 residues. Trimming cost V 4 bases and J 1 base, with 9 bases left between them.

The genes are TRBV29-1 and TRBJ1-2; D remains unclear. The CDR3 runs 14 residues. With 3 bases removed from V and 1 base from J, the gap between germline ends came to 12 bases. Germline V CDR1 and CDR2: SQVTM, ANQGSEA. The DNA of the CDR3 is TGCAGCGTTGATAGCGGGAGTCGTAACTATGGCTACACCTTC. It encodes CSVDSGSRNYGYTF.

This clone was observed a single time. V is TRBV5-6 and J is TRBJ2-7; D is unresolved. The CDR3 sequence is 14 residues long. Germline-derived CDR1 and CDR2 are SGHDT and YYEEEE. Deletions cut 8 bases from V and 2 bases from J, with 17 bases between. In DNA form, the CDR3 reads TGTGCCAGTTCGTTTCTGGCACGTACCTACGAGCAGTACTTC. The encoded protein is CASSFLARTYEQYF.

The rearrangement uses TRBV7-8 and TRBJ2-7, with D possibly TRBD1 on 6 matching bases. Germline V gene lookup returns CDR1 SGHVS and CDR2 FQNEAQ. Trimming took off 5 bases at V and 4 bases at J, with 9 bases between the two ends. This CDR3 has 12 amino acids. CDR3 in amino acids: CASSKDSYEQYV. The CDR3 nucleotides are TGTGCCAGCAGCAAGGACAGTTACGAGCAGTACGTC.

The genes are TRBV7-2 and TRBJ2-1; 7 bases line up with TRBD1. From germline, CDR1 is SGHTA and CDR2 FQGNSA. Trimming cost V 7 bases and J 5 bases; bases outside gene matches: 8. The CDR3 has 14 residues. CDR3 in amino acids: CASMGRTGNNEQFF. CDR3 coding DNA: TGTGCCAGCATGGGCCGGACAGGAAACAATGAGCAGTTCTTC.

This clone was detected a few times. The J gene is TRBJ2-2, the V gene TRBV7-6, with D possibly being TRBD2 (5 bases). CDR3 size: 14 residues. V lost 3 bases and J 1 base, leaving 6 bases between the germline ends. The germline CDR1 and CDR2 sequences are SGHVS and FNYEAQ. CDR3 coding DNA: TGTGCCAGCAGCTTTGCGGGGAACACCGGGGAGCTGTTTTTT. Translating gives CASSFAGNTGELFF.

The chain's CDR3 is CASSSTGGGDEKLFF. In nucleotides, the CDR3 is TGTGCCAGCAGCTCTACAGGGGGCGGGGATGAAAAACTGTTTTTT. J is TRBJ1-4 and V is TRBV11-2; 9 bases agree with TRBD1. The CDR3 runs 15 residues. V dropped 4 bases and J dropped 6; count of bases not matched to a gene: 6. The V gene's germline CDR1 is SGHAT and CDR2 FQNNGV.

The genes are TRBV6-5 and TRBJ1-4; D call uncertain. Deletions cut 7 bases from V and 5 bases from J, with 11 bases between. CDR1 and CDR2 from the germline V gene are MNHEY and SVGAGI. CDR3 size: 13 residues. The DNA for the CDR3 is TGTGCCAGCACGAGGGCTTTAAATGAAAAACTGTTTTTT. Translating it yields CASTRALNEKLFF.